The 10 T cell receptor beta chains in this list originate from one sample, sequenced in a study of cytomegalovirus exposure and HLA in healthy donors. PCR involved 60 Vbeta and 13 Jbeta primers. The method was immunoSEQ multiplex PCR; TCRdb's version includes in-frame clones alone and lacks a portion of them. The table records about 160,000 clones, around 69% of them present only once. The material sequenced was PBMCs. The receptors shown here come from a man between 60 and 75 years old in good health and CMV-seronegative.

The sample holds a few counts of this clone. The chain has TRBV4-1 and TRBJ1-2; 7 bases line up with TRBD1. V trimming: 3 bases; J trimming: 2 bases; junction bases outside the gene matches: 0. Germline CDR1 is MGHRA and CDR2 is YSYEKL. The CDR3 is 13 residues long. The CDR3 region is CASSQTGNYGYTF. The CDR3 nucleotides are TGCGCCAGCAGCCAGACAGGGAACTATGGCTACACCTTC.

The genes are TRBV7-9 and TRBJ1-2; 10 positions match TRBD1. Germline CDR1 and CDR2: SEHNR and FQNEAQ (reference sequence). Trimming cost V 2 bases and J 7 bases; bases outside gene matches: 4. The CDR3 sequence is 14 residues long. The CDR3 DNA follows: TGTGCCAGCAGCTTAACCCGGGACAGGGGTGGCTACACCTTC. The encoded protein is CASSLTRDRGGYTF.

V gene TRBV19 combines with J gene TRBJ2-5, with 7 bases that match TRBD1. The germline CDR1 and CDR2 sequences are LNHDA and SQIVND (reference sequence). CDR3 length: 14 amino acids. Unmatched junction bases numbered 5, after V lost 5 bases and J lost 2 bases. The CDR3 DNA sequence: TGTGCCAGTAGTCGGGACAGAATACAAGAGACCCAGTACTTC. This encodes CASSRDRIQETQYF.

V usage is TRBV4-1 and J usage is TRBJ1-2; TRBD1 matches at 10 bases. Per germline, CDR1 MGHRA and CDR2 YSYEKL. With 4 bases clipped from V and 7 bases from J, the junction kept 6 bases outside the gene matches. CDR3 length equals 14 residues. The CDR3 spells CASSPPGQGVGYTF. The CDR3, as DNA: TGCGCCAGCAGCCCGCCAGGACAGGGGGTTGGCTACACCTTC.

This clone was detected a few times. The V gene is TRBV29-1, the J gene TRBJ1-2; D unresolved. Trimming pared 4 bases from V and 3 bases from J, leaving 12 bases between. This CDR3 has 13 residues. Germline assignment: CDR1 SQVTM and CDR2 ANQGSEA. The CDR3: CSVVRGSDYGYTF. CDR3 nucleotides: TGCAGCGTTGTTCGCGGGAGTGACTATGGCTACACCTTC.

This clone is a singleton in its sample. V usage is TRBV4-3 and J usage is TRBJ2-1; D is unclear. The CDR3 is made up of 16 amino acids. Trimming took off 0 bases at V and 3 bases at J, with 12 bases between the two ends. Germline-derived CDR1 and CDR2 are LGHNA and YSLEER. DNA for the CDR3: TGCGCCAGCAGCCAAGATCTTATCGGCGGCTACAATGAGCAGTTCTTC. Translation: CASSQDLIGGYNEQFF.

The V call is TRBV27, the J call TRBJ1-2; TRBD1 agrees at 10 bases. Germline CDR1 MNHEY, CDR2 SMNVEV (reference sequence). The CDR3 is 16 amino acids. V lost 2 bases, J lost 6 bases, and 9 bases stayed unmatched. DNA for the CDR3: TGTGCCAGCAGTTTAATTTCGGGACAGGGGAGTAATGGCTACACCTTC. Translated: CASSLISGQGSNGYTF.

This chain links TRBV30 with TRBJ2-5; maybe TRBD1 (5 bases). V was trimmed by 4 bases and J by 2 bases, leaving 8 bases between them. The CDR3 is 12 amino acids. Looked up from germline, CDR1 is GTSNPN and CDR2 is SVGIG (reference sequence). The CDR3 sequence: CAWKGLQETQYF. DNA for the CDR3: TGTGCCTGGAAGGGGTTACAAGAGACCCAGTACTTC.

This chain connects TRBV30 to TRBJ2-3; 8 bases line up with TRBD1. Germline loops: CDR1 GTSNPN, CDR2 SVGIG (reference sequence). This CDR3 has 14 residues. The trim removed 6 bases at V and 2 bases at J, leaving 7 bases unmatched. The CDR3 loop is CACPYRGNTDTQYF. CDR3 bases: TGTGCCTGCCCCTACAGGGGGAACACAGATACGCAGTATTTT.

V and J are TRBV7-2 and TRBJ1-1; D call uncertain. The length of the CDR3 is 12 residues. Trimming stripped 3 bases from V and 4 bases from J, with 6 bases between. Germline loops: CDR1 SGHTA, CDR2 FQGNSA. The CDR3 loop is CASSLLGTEAFF. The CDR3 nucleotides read TGTGCCAGCAGCTTGCTCGGCACTGAAGCTTTCTTT. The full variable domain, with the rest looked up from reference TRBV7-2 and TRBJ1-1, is GAGVSQSPSNKVTEKGKDVELRCDPISGHTALYWYRQSLGQGLEFLIYFQGNSAPDKSGLPSDRFSAERTGGSVSTLTIQRTQQEDSAVYLCASSLLGTEAFFGQGTRLTVV.